The 24 T cell receptor beta chains below were found in one sample sequenced in a study of T cell changes during pregnancy in multiple sclerosis. Method: immunoSEQ multiplex PCR; TCRdb's copy keeps in-frame clones and lacks some. This table holds over 40,000 clones, about 93% found once. Source: CD4+ T cells from peripheral blood mononuclear cells, taken in the second trimester of pregnancy. Receptors were obtained from a female donor with multiple sclerosis, enrolled in a pregnancy study.

In this sample, this clone turned up a few times. The chain is built from TRBV2 and TRBJ2-2; 7 bases align to TRBD1. The trim removed 6 bases at V and 2 bases at J, leaving 6 bases unmatched. Germline CDR1 SNHLY, CDR2 FYNNEI. The CDR3 contains 15 residues. CDR3 sequence reads: CASRADRSNTGELFF. CDR3 DNA: TGTGCCAGCAGGGCGGACAGGAGTAACACCGGGGAGCTGTTTTTT.

The V call is TRBV5-1, the J call TRBJ2-6; tentative D call: TRBD1 (6 bases). Per germline, CDR1 SGHRS and CDR2 YFSETQ. The CDR3 length is 18 residues. V was pared by 0 bases and J by 1 base, with 14 bases between. CDR3 nucleotide sequence: TGCGCCAGCAGCTTGGGTAGGGGGATCGGATCTGGGGCCAACGTCCTGACTTTC. Encoded protein: CASSLGRGIGSGANVLTF.

This clone was recorded a few times. The chain recombines TRBV27 with TRBJ2-7; D is uncertain. The V and J ends lost 6 bases and 0 bases respectively, with 15 bases between them. There are 15 residues in the CDR3. CDR1 and CDR2 (germline): MNHEY, SMNVEV (reference sequence). The CDR3 loop is CASRSPAVSSYEQYF. The CDR3 DNA is TGTGCCAGCAGAAGCCCCGCCGTAAGCTCCTACGAGCAGTACTTC.

This clone was counted a few times. The chain has TRBV7-2 and TRBJ2-7; 7 nucleotides line up with TRBD1. Unmatched junction bases numbered 4, after V lost 6 bases and J lost 5 bases. This CDR3 is 12 amino acids long. Germline V gene sequence: CDR1 SGHTA, CDR2 FQGNSA. The CDR3, as DNA: TGTGCCAGCAGTGACAGGGCGAACGAGCAGTACTTC. Amino acid sequence: CASSDRANEQYF.

This clone was recorded only once. CDR3 nucleotides: TGTGCCAGCAGCCAAGATCGCAGGGTCGCGTCACCCCTCCACTTT. Translating it yields CASSQDRRVASPLHF. This chain connects TRBV14 to TRBJ1-6; D possibly corresponds to TRBD1 (5 bases). Trimming took 0 bases from V and 10 from J, leaving 13 bases between them. CDR3 size: 15 residues. CDR1 SGHDN and CDR2 FVKESK come from the germline V gene.

CDR3 loop: CASSRLLSTDTQYF. In nucleotides, the CDR3 is TGCGCCAGCAGCCGACTGTTAAGCACAGATACGCAGTATTTT. The rearrangement links TRBV5-1 to TRBJ2-3; no clear D gene. This CDR3 has 14 residues. V lost 4 bases to trimming and J lost 0 bases, with 9 bases between them. Germline V gene sequence: CDR1 SGHRS, CDR2 YFSETQ. The whole variable domain, remainder taken from reference TRBV5-1 and TRBJ2-3, is KAGVTQTPRYLIKTRGQQVTLSCSPISGHRSVSWYQQTPGQGLQFLFEYFSETQRNKGNFPGRFSGRQFSNSRSEMNVSTLELGDSALYLCASSRLLSTDTQYFGPGTRLTVL.

J is TRBJ1-3 and V is TRBV5-5; D ambiguous. The CDR3 totals 15 residues. Looked up from germline, CDR1 is SGHKS and CDR2 is YYEKEE (reference sequence). V was cut by 0 bases and J by 0 bases, with 7 bases left in between. The CDR3 sequence is CASSLAGRSGNTIYF. Here the CDR3 DNA reads TGTGCCAGCAGCTTGGCAGGCCGCTCTGGAAACACCATATATTTT.

CDR3 sequence (DNA): TGTGCCAGCAGTCGTAGCGGGGGTTACGAGCAGTACTTC. As protein: CASSRSGGYEQYF. The chain couples TRBV6-5 to TRBJ2-7, with 9 bases aligning to TRBD2. The CDR3 totals 13 residues. V gave up 5 bases and J gave up 4 bases; unmatched junction bases: 3. The germline V gene has CDR1 MNHEY and CDR2 SVGAGI.

This clone was seen only once. The chain joins TRBV6-5 to TRBJ2-5, with 10 bases that match TRBD2. From germline, CDR1 is MNHEY and CDR2 SVGAGI. The CDR3 covers 15 residues. The V gene end was trimmed by 2 bases and the J gene end by 5 bases; junction bases not matched to a gene: 5. CDR3 in amino acids: CASSYEASGSETQYF. The CDR3 DNA reads as TGTGCCAGCAGTTACGAGGCTAGCGGGAGTGAGACCCAGTACTTC.

The genes are TRBV7-2 and TRBJ2-2; TRBD2 agrees at 8 bases. V gave up 8 bases and J gave up 1 base; unmatched junction bases: 6. The germline CDR1 and CDR2 sequences are SGHTA and FQGNSA. The CDR3 has 15 residues. The CDR3 nucleotides are TGTGCCAGCTCCCGACTAGCGAGGAACACCGGGGAGCTGTTTTTT. As protein: CASSRLARNTGELFF.

The chain joins TRBV19 to TRBJ2-7; a weak D match, TRBD2 (5 bases). The V end lost 8 bases, the J end lost 3 bases, and 17 bases lay between the germline ends. The CDR3 sequence is 14 residues long. Per germline, CDR1 LNHDA and CDR2 SQIVND (reference sequence). The CDR3 loop is CASAPGLTFYEQYF. CDR3 bases: TGTGCCAGTGCCCCAGGACTCACCTTCTACGAGCAGTACTTC.

The V and J genes are TRBV2 and TRBJ2-7, with D maybe TRBD2 (5 bases). Germline V gene sequence: CDR1 SNHLY, CDR2 FYNNEI. V was shortened by 7 bases and J by 7 bases, with 11 bases between the two germline ends. This CDR3 has 11 residues. The CDR3 DNA sequence: TGTGCCAGCACCCGAAGCGGTGAGCAGTACTTC. Amino acids: CASTRSGEQYF.

This clone was seen once. One base away lies a much larger clone, so this may be a sequencing read error. This rearrangement joins TRBV11-2 to TRBJ1-1; perhaps TRBD1 as D (5 bases). CDR3 size: 14 residues. Germline V gene data show CDR1 as SGHAT and CDR2 as FQNNGV. V dropped 2 bases and J dropped 0 bases, with 7 bases sitting between them. In DNA, the CDR3 is TGTGCCAGCAGCTTACAGGGAATGAACACTGAAGCTTTCTTT. It encodes CASSLQGMNTEAFF.

The chain is built from TRBV7-3 and TRBJ2-7; 7 positions agree with TRBD2. This CDR3 spans 15 amino acids. V dropped 1 base and J dropped 0; count of bases not matched to a gene: 3. CDR1 SGHTA and CDR2 FQGTGA come from the germline V gene. The CDR3 region has the DNA TGTGCCAGCAGCTTAAGAAGCGGGGACTCCTACGAGCAGTACTTC. Its translation is CASSLRSGDSYEQYF.

The genes are TRBV4-1 and TRBJ2-7, with D hard to call. The CDR3 has 15 residues. CDR1 MGHRA and CDR2 YSYEKL come from the germline V gene. The V end lost 6 bases, the J end lost 3 bases, and 18 bases lay between the germline ends. CDR3 bases: TGCGCCAGCAGTCACGCATTTAACTCCGGCTACGAGCAGTACTTC. The encoded protein is CASSHAFNSGYEQYF.

This rearrangement joins TRBV30 to TRBJ1-3; weak D call: TRBD1 (5 bases). This CDR3 is built from 12 residues. V lost 1 base and J lost 8, with 9 bases in between. CDR1 and CDR2 (germline): GTSNPN, SVGIG (reference sequence). DNA for the CDR3: TGTGCCTGGAGTGGGACAATTTACACCATATATTTT. Amino acid sequence: CAWSGTIYTIYF.

The rearrangement joins TRBV11-3 to TRBJ2-1, with no clear D. The length of the CDR3 is 13 residues. The germline V gene has CDR1 SGHNT and CDR2 YENEEA. V was trimmed by 6 bases and J by 4 bases, leaving 10 bases between them. CDR3 nucleotide sequence: TGTGCCAGCAGTCTCTATCAATACAATGAGCAGTTCTTC. It is translated as CASSLYQYNEQFF.

This chain connects TRBV30 to TRBJ1-5; TRBD1 is a possible D gene (6 bases). The CDR3 has 14 residues. Germline lookup yields CDR1 GTSNPN and CDR2 SVGIG (reference sequence). Between the trimmed V and J ends, which lost 2 bases and 4 bases, there was a span of 12 bases. The CDR3 DNA is TGTGCCTGGAGTAACACAGGGTTTAATCAGCCCCAGCATTTT. Its translation: CAWSNTGFNQPQHF.

V and J are TRBV18 and TRBJ1-1; 10 bases align to TRBD1. V lost 5 bases, J lost 0 bases, and 0 bases stayed unmatched. The germline gives CDR1 KGHSH, CDR2 LQKENI. The CDR3 consists of 14 residues. The CDR3 nucleotides are TGTGCCAGCTCAGGGACAGGGGTGAACACTGAAGCTTTCTTT. It specifies CASSGTGVNTEAFF.

The rearrangement links TRBV4-1 to TRBJ2-3, with 13 bases matching TRBD2. The V and J ends lost 3 bases and 5 bases, in that order; junction bases with no gene match: 8. In germline, CDR1 is MGHRA, CDR2 YSYEKL. This CDR3 has 17 amino acids. The CDR3 loop reads CASSQGGTSGIKDTQYF. Written as DNA, the CDR3 is TGCGCCAGCAGCCAGGGGGGGACTAGCGGGATTAAAGATACGCAGTATTTT.

The chain employs TRBV6-1 and TRBJ1-2; 11 bases map to TRBD1. CDR1 and CDR2 (germline): MNHNS, SASEGT. The CDR3 consists of 16 residues. Unmatched junction bases numbered 3, after V lost 2 bases and J lost 1 base. CDR3 DNA: TGTGCCAGCAGTGAAACGGGACAGGGGGGTAACTATGGCTACACCTTC. Encoded protein: CASSETGQGGNYGYTF.

The count of this clone is one. V and J are TRBV11-2 and TRBJ1-4, with D perhaps TRBD1 (5 bases). This CDR3 is 18 amino acids long. Germline CDR1 is SGHAT and CDR2 is FQNNGV. The V gene lost 6 bases and the J gene lost 3 bases, with 23 bases spanning the gap. CDR3 amino acids: CASRKGVSHMPANEKLFF. CDR3 DNA: TGTGCCAGCAGAAAAGGGGTTTCCCATATGCCGGCTAATGAAAAACTGTTTTTT.

The J gene is TRBJ2-5, the V gene TRBV6-1; possibly TRBD1 for D (6 bases). From germline, CDR1 is MNHNS and CDR2 SASEGT. Trimming pared 6 bases from V and 2 bases from J, leaving 13 bases between. There are 14 residues in the CDR3. CDR3 sequence reads: CASRVGGQQETQYF. The CDR3 nucleotides read TGTGCCAGCAGGGTTGGCGGACAGCAAGAGACCCAGTACTTC.

The chain employs TRBV11-3 and TRBJ2-2; 8 positions match TRBD1. CDR1 and CDR2 from the germline V gene are SGHNT and YENEEA. The V segment lost 5 bases and the J segment 5 bases; nucleotides outside the gene matches: 13. The CDR3 spans 17 residues. The CDR3 nucleotides read TGTGCCAGCAGCCAAAGGTCGGGCAGGGGGCGAACCGGGGAGCTGTTTTTT. Protein product: CASSQRSGRGRTGELFF.